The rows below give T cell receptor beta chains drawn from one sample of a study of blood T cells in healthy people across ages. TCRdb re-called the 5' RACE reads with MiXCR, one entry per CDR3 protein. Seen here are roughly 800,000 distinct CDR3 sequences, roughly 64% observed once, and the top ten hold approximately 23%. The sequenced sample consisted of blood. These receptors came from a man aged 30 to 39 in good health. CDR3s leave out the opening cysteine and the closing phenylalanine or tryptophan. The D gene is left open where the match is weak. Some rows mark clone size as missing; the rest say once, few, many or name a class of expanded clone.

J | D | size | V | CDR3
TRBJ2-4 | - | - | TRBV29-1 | SVVRGRGNIQY
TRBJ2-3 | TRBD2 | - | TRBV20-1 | SARAGTSGFTDTQY
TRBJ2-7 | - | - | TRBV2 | ASSETPRAGFEQY
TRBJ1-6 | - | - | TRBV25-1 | ASSLQGLASLLH
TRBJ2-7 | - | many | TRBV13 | ASSLPGGSYEQY
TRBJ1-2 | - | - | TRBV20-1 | SAKATPVRGKGYT
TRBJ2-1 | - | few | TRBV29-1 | SVPPPTTRGEQF
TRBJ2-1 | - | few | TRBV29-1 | SVDSAWGGNNEQF
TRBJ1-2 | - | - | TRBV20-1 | SARGDGSGYT
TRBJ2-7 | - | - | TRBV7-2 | ASSLVEGPNEQY
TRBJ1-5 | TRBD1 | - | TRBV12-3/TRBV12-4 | ASSPGTGSLGNQPQH
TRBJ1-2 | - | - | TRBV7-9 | ASSSLRGVFYGFI
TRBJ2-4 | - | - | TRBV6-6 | ASSWGDWGPKHIQY
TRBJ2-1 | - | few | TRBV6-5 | ASSYQGNEQF
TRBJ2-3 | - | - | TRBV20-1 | SAGLPGGTDTQY
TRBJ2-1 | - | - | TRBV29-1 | SAPGLGTYNEQF
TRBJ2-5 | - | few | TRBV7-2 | ASSLRASKETQY
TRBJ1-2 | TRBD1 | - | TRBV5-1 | ASSSPTGGGFGYT
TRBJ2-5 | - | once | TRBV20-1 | SASWPEETQY
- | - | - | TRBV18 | ASSLTTLTHTYEQY
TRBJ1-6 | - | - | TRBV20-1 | SAMTPGSPLH
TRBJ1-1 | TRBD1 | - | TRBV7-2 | ASSLDRAAEAF
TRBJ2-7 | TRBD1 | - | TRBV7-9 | ASSKGAEYEQY
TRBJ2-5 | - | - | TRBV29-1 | SVGGGGSETQY
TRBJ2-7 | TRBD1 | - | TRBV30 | AWSRQGAGEQY
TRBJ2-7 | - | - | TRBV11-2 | ASSWAGVSEQY
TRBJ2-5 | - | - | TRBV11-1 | ASSQGEVGPSNEQY
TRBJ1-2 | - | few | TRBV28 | ASSVLGTLPSYGYT
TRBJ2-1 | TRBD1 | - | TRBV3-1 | ASSRDSREQF
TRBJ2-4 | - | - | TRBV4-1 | ASSQTTGVGNIQY